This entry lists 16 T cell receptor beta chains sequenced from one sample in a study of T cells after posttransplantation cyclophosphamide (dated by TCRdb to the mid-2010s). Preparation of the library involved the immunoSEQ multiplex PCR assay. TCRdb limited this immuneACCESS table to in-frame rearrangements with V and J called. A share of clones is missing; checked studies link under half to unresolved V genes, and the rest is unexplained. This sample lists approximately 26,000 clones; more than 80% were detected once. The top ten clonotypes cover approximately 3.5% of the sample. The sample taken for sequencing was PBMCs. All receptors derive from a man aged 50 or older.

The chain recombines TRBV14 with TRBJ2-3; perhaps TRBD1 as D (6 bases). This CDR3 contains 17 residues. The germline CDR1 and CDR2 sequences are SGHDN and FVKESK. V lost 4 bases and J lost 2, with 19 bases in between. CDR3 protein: CASSLRDRLLTTDTQYF. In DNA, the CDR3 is TGTGCCAGCAGCCTGCGAGACAGGCTCTTAACCACAGATACGCAGTATTTT.

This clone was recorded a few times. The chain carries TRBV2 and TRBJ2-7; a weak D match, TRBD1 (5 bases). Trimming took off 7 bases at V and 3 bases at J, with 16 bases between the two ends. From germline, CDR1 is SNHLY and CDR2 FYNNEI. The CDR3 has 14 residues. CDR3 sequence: CASMLGLSGYEQYF. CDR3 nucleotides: TGTGCCAGCATGTTGGGGCTTTCCGGCTACGAGCAGTACTTC.

CDR3: CASSMWWQGRSPLHF. In nucleotides, the CDR3 is TGTGCCAGTAGTATGTGGTGGCAGGGGCGTTCACCCCTCCACTTT. The rearrangement links TRBV19 to TRBJ1-6, with D perhaps matching TRBD1 (6 bases). The V gene's germline CDR1 is LNHDA and CDR2 SQIVND (reference sequence). V was clipped by 3 bases and J by 9 bases, with 15 bases between them. The CDR3 sequence is 15 residues long.

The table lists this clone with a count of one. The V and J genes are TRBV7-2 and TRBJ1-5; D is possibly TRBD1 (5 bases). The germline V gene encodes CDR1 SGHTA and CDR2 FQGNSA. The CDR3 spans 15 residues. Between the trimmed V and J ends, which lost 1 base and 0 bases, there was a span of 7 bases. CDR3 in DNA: TGTGCCAGCAGCTTAGAGGGGTATAGCAATCAGCCCCAGCATTTT. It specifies CASSLEGYSNQPQHF.

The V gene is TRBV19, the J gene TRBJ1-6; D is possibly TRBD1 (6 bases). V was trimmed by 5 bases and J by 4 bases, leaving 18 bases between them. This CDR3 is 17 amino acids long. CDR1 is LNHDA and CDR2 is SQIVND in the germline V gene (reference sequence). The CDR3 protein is CASSSDGQQPYNSPLHF. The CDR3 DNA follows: TGTGCCAGTAGTTCGGACGGACAGCAGCCTTATAATTCACCCCTCCACTTT.

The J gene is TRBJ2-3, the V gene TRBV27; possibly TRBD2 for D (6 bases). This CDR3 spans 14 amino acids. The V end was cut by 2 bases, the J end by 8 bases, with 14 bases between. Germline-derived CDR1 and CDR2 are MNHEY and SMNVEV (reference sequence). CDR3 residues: CASSLVLGGRTQYF. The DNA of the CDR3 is TGTGCCAGCAGTTTAGTACTAGGAGGGCGTACGCAGTATTTT.

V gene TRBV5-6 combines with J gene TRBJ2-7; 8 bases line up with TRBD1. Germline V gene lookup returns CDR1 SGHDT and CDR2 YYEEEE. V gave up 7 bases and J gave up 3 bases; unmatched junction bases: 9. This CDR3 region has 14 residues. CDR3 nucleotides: TGTGCCAGCTGTCAAGGACAGGGACTCTACGAGCAGTACTTC. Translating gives CASCQGQGLYEQYF. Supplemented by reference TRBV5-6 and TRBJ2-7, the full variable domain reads DAGVTQSPTHLIKTRGQQVTLRCSPKSGHDTVSWYQQALGQGPQFIFQYYEEEERQRGNFPDRFSGHQFPNYSSELNVNALLLGDSALYLCASCQGQGLYEQYFGPGTRLTVT.

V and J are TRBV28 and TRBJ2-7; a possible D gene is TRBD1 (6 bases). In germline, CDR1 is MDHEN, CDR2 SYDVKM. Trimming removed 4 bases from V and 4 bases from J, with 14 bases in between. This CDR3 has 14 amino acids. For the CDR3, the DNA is TGTGCCAGCAGTTCCACGACAGGCCGTTACGAGCAGTACTTC. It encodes CASSSTTGRYEQYF.

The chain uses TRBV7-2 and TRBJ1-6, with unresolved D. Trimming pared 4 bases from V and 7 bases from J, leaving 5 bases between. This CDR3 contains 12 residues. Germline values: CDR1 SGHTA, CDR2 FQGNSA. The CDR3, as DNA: TGTGCCAGCAGCTCCCCGAATTCACCCCTCCACTTT. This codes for CASSSPNSPLHF.

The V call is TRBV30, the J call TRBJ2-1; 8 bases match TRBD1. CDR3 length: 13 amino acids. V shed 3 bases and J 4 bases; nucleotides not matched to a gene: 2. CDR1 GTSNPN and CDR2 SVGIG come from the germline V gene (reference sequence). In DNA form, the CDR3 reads TGTGCCTGGAGGAGGGACAGGTACAATGAGCAGTTCTTC. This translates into CAWRRDRYNEQFF.

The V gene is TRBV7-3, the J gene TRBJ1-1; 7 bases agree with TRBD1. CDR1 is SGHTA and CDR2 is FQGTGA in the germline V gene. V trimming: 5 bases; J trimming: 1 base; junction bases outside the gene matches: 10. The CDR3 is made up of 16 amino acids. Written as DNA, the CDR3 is TGTGCCAGCAGCCCGATTACAGGGGCCAGGAACACTGAAGCTTTCTTT. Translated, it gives CASSPITGARNTEAFF.

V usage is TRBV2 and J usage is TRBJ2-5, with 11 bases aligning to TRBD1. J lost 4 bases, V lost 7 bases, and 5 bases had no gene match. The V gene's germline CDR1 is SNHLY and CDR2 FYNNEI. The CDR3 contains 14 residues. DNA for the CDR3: TGTGCCAGCATCAGGACAGGGGGCGCAGAGACCCAGTACTTC. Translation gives CASIRTGGAETQYF.

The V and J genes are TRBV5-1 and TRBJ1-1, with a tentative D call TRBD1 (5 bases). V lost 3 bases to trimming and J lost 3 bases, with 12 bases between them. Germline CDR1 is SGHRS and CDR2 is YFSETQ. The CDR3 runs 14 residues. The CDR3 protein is CASSSGHKDTEAFF. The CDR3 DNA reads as TGCGCCAGCAGCTCCGGACACAAAGACACTGAAGCTTTCTTT.

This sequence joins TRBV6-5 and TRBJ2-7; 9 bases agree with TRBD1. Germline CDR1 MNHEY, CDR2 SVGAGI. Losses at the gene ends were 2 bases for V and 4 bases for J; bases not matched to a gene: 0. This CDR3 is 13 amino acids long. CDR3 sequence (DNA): TGTGCCAGCAGTTACGGGACAGGGTACGAGCAGTACTTC. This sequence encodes CASSYGTGYEQYF.

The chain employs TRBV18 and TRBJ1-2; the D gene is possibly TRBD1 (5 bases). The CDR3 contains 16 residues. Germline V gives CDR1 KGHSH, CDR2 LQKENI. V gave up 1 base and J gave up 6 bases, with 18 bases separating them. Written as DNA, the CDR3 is TGTGCCAGCTCACCACAACAATCCGGGACTGAGGATGGCTACACCTTC. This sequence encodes CASSPQQSGTEDGYTF.

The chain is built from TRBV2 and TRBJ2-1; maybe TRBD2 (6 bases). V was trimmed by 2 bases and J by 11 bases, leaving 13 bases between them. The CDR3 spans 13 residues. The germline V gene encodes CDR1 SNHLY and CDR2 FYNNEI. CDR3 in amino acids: CASSEIPRGQQFF. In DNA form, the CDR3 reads TGTGCCAGCAGTGAAATCCCGCGGGGACAGCAGTTCTTC.